The 8 T cell receptor beta chains listed next were all sequenced from one sample in a study of blood T cell repertoires in COVID-19. Repertoires were generated with immunoSEQ multiplex PCR, while TCRdb's copy carries only in-frame clones and drops some. There are approximately 400,000 clones in the sample; around 83% occur only once, and 5% to 6% lies in the top ten. The source material was PBMCs or T cells enriched from blood (not recorded which). These receptors were obtained from a woman aged 45-65 years who had recovered from COVID-19.

The chain uses TRBV4-2 and TRBJ1-1, with TRBD1 matching 7 bases. V lost 3 bases, J lost 5 bases, and 12 bases stayed unmatched. The CDR3 is 16 residues long. CDR1 is LGHNA, CDR2 YNFKEQ, per germline. This chain's CDR3 is CASSQELTGRGTEAFF. Written as DNA, the CDR3 is TGTGCCAGCAGCCAGGAATTGACAGGGAGAGGGACTGAAGCTTTCTTT.

The rearrangement links TRBV2 to TRBJ1-1, with D uncertain. V was shortened by 5 bases and J by 7 bases, with 11 bases between the two germline ends. Germline-derived CDR1 and CDR2 are SNHLY and FYNNEI. The CDR3 runs 12 residues. The CDR3 sequence: CASSSAGGEAFF. The CDR3 DNA reads TGTGCCAGCAGTAGTGCCGGCGGTGAAGCTTTCTTT. The complete variable domain, with remaining parts taken from reference TRBV2 and TRBJ1-1, reads EPEVTQTPSHQVTQMGQEVILRCVPISNHLYFYWYRQILGQKVEFLVSFYNNEISEKSEIFDDQFSVERPDGSNFTLKIRSTKLEDSAMYFCASSSAGGEAFFGQGTRLTVV.

The chain couples TRBV15 to TRBJ1-4; 7 positions match TRBD1. The CDR3 contains 13 residues. V was clipped by 0 bases and J by 15 bases; unmatched bases: 7. CDR1 and CDR2 from the germline V gene are LNHNV and YYDKDF (reference sequence). The CDR3 region has the DNA TGTGCCACCAGCAGAGATCCGACAGGGACGGTGTTTTTT. Translating it yields CATSRDPTGTVFF.

The chain recombines TRBV7-3 with TRBJ1-1, with 10 bases fitting TRBD1. The germline gives CDR1 SGHTA, CDR2 FQGTGA. The CDR3 has 15 amino acids. The ends lost 5 bases at V and 5 bases at J; junction bases unmatched: 8. The CDR3 DNA reads as TGTGCCAGCAGCGTGGACAGGGGGGGAAGGACTGAAGCTTTCTTT. Its protein is CASSVDRGGRTEAFF.

The V call is TRBV2, the J call TRBJ2-1; D perhaps matches TRBD2 (6 bases). Looked up from germline, CDR1 is SNHLY and CDR2 is FYNNEI. The CDR3 contains 15 residues. The V end was cut by 6 bases, the J end by 0 bases, with 12 bases between. Here the CDR3 DNA reads TGTGCCAGCAGCGGGGACTCGCCCTCCTACAATGAGCAGTTCTTC. This translates into CASSGDSPSYNEQFF.

This rearrangement joins TRBV20-1 to TRBJ1-2; no reliable D call. The CDR3 has 11 residues. The ends were cut back, 2 bases at V and 8 bases at J, with 9 bases in the middle. Looked up from germline, CDR1 is DFQATT and CDR2 is SNEGSKA (reference sequence). The CDR3 bases are TGCAGTGCTAGAAGGGAGGACGGCTACACCTTC. The encoded protein is CSARREDGYTF.

This clone was seen more than once but under ten times. The rearrangement joins TRBV3-1 (or the pseudogene TRBV3-2) to TRBJ1-2; 9 nucleotides line up with TRBD1. This CDR3 has 15 residues. V lost 0 bases, J lost 7 bases, and 6 bases stayed unmatched. Germline V gene sequence: CDR1 LGHDT, CDR2 YNNKEL (reference sequence). CDR3 sequence: CASSQDTGGSAGYTF. CDR3 DNA sequence: TGTGCCAGCAGCCAAGACACAGGGGGCTCGGCTGGCTACACCTTC.

In this sample, this clone turned up once. The V and J genes are TRBV5-4 and TRBJ2-5, with 10 bases matching TRBD1. The junction had 6 bases not matched to a gene; V was cut back by 3 bases and J by 4 bases. This CDR3 has 15 residues. From germline, CDR1 is SGHNT and CDR2 YYREEE (reference sequence). The CDR3 reads CASSSDRGRGETQYF. CDR3 DNA: TGTGCCAGCAGCTCGGACAGGGGGAGAGGAGAGACCCAGTACTTC.